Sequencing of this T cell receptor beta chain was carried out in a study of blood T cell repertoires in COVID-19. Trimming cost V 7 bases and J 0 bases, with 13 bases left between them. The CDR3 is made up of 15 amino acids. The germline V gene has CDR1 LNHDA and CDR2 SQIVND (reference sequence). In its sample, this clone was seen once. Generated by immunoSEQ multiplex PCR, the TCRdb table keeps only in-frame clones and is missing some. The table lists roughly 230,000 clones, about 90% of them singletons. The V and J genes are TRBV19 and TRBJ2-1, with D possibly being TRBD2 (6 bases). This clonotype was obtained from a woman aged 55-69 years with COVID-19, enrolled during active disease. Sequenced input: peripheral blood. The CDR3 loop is CASTKEGSSYNEQFF. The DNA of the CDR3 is TGTGCCAGTACTAAGGAGGGGAGCTCCTACAATGAGCAGTTCTTC. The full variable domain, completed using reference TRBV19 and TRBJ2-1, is DGGITQSPKYLFRKEGQNVTLSCEQNLNHDAMYWYRQDPGQGLRLIYYSQIVNDFQKGDIAEGYSVSREKKESFPLTVTSAQKNPTAFYLCASTKEGSSYNEQFFGPGTRLTVL.